The clone carrying this T cell receptor beta chain is judged medium-sized. The CDR3 is made up of 12 amino acids. The germline V gene has CDR1 DFQATT and CDR2 SNEGSKA (reference sequence). Trimming took 6 bases from V and 3 from J, leaving 10 bases between them. This entry is derived from a study of neurological immune-mediated disorders. MiXCR, applied by TCRdb to the 5' RACE reads, yields one record per CDR3 protein. The sample yields about 27,000 distinct CDR3 sequences, roughly 2.7% seen once. The sequence derives from a woman aged 50 to 60 with multiple sclerosis. The V gene is TRBV20-1, the J gene TRBJ2-3, with D perhaps being TRBD1 or TRBD2 (6 bases each). Specimen: PBMCs. CDR3 bases: TGCAGTGCAGGGGGGTTTACAGATACGCAGTATTTT. Amino acid sequence: CSAGGFTDTQYF.